The entry below describes one T cell receptor beta chain. Its antigen remains unknown. The data were taken from a study of prognosis after radiotherapy for stage I lung cancer. General study findings and limits: Patients' TRBV and TRBJ gene usage reportedly differed by presence or absence of metastases.

The length of the CDR3 is 14 residues. CDR1 MDHEN and CDR2 SYDVKM come from the germline V gene. Trimming removed 8 bases from V and 4 bases from J; junction bases left unmatched: 10. It was by two-round multiplex PCR that TCR beta CDR3 was amplified from genomic DNA. Primers specific to each TRBV and TRBJ gene were used in first-round PCR. TCRdb analysed the multiplex PCR reads with MiXCR anew, one entry per CDR3 protein. The data show about 28,000 distinct CDR3 sequences, 46% seen once. This TCR was sampled from a donor aged 50 or older with non-small cell lung cancer. V is TRBV28 and J is TRBJ1-1, with 7 bases fitting TRBD1. This specimen was PBMCs, taken before or after stereotactic body radiation therapy (not recorded which). The chain's CDR3 is CASSAGGIGTEAFF. CDR3 in DNA: TGTGCCAGCTCGGCAGGGGGTATAGGCACTGAAGCTTTCTTT.